This section outlines one T cell receptor beta chain sequence together with its context. The antigen is unknown. The data belong to a study of PD-1 blockade in classical Hodgkin lymphoma. The study, taken as a whole, reports: Individuals who commenced nivolumab within less than 1 year of ASCT were excluded. Patients with a complete response exhibited baseline diversity comparable to newly diagnosed patients. Although disease activity or prior therapy may be involved, causes of the repertoire differences remain undefined. CD4+ TCR diversity, unlike CD8+, climbed significantly by C4D1.

Assay: immunoSEQ multiplex PCR; the TCRdb copy retains only in-frame clones and omits some. There are about 18,000 clones in the sample; around 78% occur only once, and around 2.7% lies in the top ten. Indicated time point: cycle 4 day 1 (C4D1), after less than 7 weeks of nivolumab. Brentuximab vedotin exposure varied, and every patient relapsed after autologous stem cell transplantation. Researchers used magnetic negative selection to pull out pure CD4+ T cells from thawed PBMCs. The germline CDR1 and CDR2 sequences are MDHEN and SYDVKM. Germline trimming cut 2 bases from V and 7 bases from J; bases unmatched to any gene: 4. CDR3 length equals 13 residues.

The input for sequencing was CD4+ T cells from blood, taken before the fourth cycle of nivolumab. The TCR was taken from a human donor with classical Hodgkin lymphoma. V is TRBV28 and J is TRBJ2-5, with TRBD2 matching 7 bases. The CDR3 bases are TGTGCCAGCAGTTTAGGCGGGGGTATGACCCAGTACTTC. This encodes CASSLGGGMTQYF. The full variable domain, its missing parts supplied by reference TRBV28 and TRBJ2-5, is DVKVTQSSRYLVKRTGEKVFLECVQDMDHENMFWYRQDPGLGLRLIYFSYDVKMKEKGDIPEGYSVSREKKERFSLILESASTNQTSMYLCASSLGGGMTQYFGPGTRLLVL.